The clone carrying this T cell receptor beta chain turned up a few times. This sample was taken from a study of control samples from healthy donors and cancer patients. The CDR3 is made up of 13 amino acids. Trimming pared 5 bases from V and 5 bases from J, leaving 10 bases between. Germline V gives CDR1 SEHNR, CDR2 FQNEAQ (reference sequence). Profiled with immunoSEQ multiplex PCR; TCRdb holds only in-frame clones, not every one. The table lists about 96,000 clones, approximately 93% of them singletons. This TCR derives from a man aged 18 to 30 in good health. The chain joins TRBV7-9 to TRBJ2-1; D uncertain. Sequencing input: blood. As DNA, the CDR3 is TGTGCCAGCAGCCGGAGTGAGGACAATGAGCAGTTCTTC. Its protein product is CASSRSEDNEQFF.